This T cell receptor beta chain is from a study of immune cell composition in non-small cell lung cancer. Background on the study: Tumours were mainly lung adenocarcinoma or squamous cell carcinoma. The study's findings and limits: In adenocarcinoma, maximal tumour-associated clone frequency tracked TIL tumour reactivity. Approximately 73% of squamous and approximately 31% of adenocarcinoma cases had tumour-associated clones >0.5%.

This CDR3 comprises 15 residues. Germline V gene data show CDR1 as MNHNS and CDR2 as SASEGT. The V and J ends lost 1 base and 4 bases, in that order; junction bases with no gene match: 5. Normal lung was taken at the farthest possible site, at least 3 cm from tumour. DNA was extracted from unsorted cell suspensions stored frozen. Note on this clone: Antigen: not known.

Generated by immunoSEQ multiplex PCR, the TCRdb table keeps only in-frame clones and is missing some. Of over 5,000 clones detected, approximately 71% appear once; the ten largest clones hold about 5%. The TCR was taken from a human donor with non-small cell lung cancer. Sequenced sample: non-adjacent lung tissue. V usage is TRBV6-1 and J usage is TRBJ1-1; 8 nucleotides agree with TRBD1. DNA of the CDR3: TGTGCCAGCAGTGAAGATTCAGGGGGCGTCACTGAAGCTTTCTTT. It encodes CASSEDSGGVTEAFF.